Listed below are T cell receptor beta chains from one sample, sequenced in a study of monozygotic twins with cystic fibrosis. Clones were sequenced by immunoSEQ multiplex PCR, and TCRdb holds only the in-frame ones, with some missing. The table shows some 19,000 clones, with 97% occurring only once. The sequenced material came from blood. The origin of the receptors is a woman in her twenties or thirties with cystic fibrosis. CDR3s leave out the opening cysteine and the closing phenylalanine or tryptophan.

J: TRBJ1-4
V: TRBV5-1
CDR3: ASSLGHVEKLF

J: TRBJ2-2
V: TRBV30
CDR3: ACPTGGTVIAGELF

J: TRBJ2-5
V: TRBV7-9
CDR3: ASSETGSGETQY

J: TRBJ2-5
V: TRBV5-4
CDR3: ALAGGPGETQY

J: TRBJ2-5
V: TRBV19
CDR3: ASSIGREETQY

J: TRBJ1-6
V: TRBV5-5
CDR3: ASSRQGVLSPLH

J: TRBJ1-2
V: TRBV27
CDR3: ASTDRLDADYGYT

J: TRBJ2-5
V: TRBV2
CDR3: ASSAGFFGETQY

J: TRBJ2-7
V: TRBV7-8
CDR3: ASSLGKRDEQY

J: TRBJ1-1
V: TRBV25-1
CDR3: ASSEISGQGDTEAF

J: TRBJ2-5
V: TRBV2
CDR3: ASSPRTLY

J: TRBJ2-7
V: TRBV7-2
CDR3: ASSIDRNIYEQY

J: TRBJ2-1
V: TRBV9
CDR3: ASSVGGGNSYNEQF

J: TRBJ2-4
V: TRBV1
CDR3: TSSQKGRGKSKNIQY

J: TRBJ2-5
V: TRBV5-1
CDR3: ASGQGARETQY

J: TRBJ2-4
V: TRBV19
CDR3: ASSSQGANIQY

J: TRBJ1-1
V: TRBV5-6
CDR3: ASSPEGQGQAF

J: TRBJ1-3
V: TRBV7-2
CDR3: ASSSRQGNTIY

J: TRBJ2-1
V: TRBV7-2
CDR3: ASSSTPIQGVQF

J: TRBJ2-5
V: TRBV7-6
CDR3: ASSLGWKETQY

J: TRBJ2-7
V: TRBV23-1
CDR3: ASRRWSTPYSHEQY

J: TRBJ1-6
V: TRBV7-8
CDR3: ASSPEPGTANSPLH

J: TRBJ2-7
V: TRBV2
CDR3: ASSPDFSGQY

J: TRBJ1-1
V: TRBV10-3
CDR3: AISDPAYTEAF

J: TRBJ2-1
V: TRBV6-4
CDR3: ASSLTSGGARNEQF

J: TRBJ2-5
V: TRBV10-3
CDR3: AISEKERGNQETQY

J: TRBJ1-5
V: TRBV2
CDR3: ASSGTGIQPQH

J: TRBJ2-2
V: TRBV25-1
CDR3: ASSEYPLDSDGTGELF

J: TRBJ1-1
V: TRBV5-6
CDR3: ASSFGGINTEAF

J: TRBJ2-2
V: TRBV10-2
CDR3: ASNPGQLNPPNTGELF

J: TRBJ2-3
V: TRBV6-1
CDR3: ASSDGTGINTQY

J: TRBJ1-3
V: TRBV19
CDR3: ASTRGGAGNTIY

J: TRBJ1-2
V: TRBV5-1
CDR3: ASSLQGGANYGYT

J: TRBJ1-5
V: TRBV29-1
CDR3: SVKQGAGQPQH

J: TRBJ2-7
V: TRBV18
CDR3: ASSYGAVGSIYEQY

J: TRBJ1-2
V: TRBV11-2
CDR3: ASSSRDRTNYGYT

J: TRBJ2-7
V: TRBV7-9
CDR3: ASSLQGYEQY

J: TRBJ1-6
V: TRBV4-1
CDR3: ASSPDNVHSPLH

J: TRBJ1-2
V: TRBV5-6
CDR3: ASSLGQEDTYYGYT

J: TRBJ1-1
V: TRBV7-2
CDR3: ASSRQGGNTEAF

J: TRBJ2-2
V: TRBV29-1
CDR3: SVGTGNTGELF

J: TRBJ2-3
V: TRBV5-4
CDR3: ASSPGLGRTDTQY

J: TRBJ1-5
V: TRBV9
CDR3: ASSARLGSNQPQH

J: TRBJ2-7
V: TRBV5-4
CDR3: ASSIGTGPSYEQY

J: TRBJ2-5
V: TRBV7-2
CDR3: ASSLSVKENQY

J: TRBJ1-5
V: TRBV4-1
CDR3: ASSPGHGPRSRVGNQPQH

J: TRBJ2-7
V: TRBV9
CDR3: ASSVGTDPYEQY

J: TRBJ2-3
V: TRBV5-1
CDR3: ASSRLTSGGVTDTQY

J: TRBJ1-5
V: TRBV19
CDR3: ASRKRTEDQPQH

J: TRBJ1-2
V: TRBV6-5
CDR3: ASTSYIGRRYT

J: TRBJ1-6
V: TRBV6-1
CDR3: ASSGGRGNSPLH

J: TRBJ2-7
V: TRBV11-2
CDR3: ASSGGSYEQY

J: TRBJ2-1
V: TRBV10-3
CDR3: AISESRGSSYNEQF

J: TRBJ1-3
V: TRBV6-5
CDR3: ASSYSSGIEGNTIY

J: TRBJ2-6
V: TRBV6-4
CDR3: ASSDNGGAGANVLT

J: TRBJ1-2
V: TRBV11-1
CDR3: ASSYDREDDGYT

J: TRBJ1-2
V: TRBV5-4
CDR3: ASILSGQLGGYT

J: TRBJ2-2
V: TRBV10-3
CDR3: AISEQGSTGELF

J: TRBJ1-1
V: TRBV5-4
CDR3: ASSFSVGREAF

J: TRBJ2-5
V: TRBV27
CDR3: ASSLTGLLGETQY